This T cell receptor (beta chain) emerged from a study of T cells after yellow fever vaccination. V lost 5 bases and J 4 bases, leaving 11 bases between the germline ends. The CDR3 length is 13 residues. General study findings and limits: Booster samples showed a return of most primary-vaccination clones (roughly 96% CD4, around 88% CD8).

As to this clonotype: Its antigen remains unknown.

It was through 5'RACE template switching that TCR cDNA was made, with a universal primer site and UMIs added. MiXCR, run by TCRdb on the 5' RACE reads, gives a single entry per CDR3 protein. The sample lists 550,000 or so distinct CDR3 sequences; about a fifth were seen once. Sequencing was performed on PBMCs, taken 15 days after the yellow fever booster vaccination. The rearrangement joins TRBV12-3 or TRBV12-4 to TRBJ1-2; no clear D. The TCR comes from a man between 25 and 39 years old who received the YFV17D yellow fever vaccine. CDR3 in DNA: TGTGCCAGCAGTCTTCAGGCTTCCTATGGCTACACCTTC. Residues: CASSLQASYGYTF.